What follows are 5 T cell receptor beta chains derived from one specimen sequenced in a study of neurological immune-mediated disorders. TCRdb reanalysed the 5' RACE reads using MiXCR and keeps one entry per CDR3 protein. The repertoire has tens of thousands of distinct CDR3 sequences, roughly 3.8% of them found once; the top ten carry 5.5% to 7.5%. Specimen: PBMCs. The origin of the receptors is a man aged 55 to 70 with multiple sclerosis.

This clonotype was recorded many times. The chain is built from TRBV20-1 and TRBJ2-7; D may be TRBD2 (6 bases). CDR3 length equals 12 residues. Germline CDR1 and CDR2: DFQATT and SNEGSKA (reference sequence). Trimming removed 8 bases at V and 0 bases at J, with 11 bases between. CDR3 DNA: TGCAGTTGGAGGGGAAGCTCCTACGAGCAGTACTTC. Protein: CSWRGSSYEQYF.

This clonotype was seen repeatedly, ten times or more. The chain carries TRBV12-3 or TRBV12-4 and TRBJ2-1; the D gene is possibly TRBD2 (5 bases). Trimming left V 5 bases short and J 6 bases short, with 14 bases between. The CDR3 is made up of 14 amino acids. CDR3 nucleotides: TGTGCCAGCAGTCCCCCCAAAGGAGGCAATGAGCAGTTCTTC. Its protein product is CASSPPKGGNEQFF.

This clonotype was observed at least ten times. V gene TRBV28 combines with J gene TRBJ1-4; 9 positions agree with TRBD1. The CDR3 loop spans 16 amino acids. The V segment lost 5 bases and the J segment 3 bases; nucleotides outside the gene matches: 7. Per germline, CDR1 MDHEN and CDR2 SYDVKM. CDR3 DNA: TGTGCCAGCAGTACAAACAGGGGGCGAGCTAATGAAAAACTGTTTTTT. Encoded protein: CASSTNRGRANEKLFF. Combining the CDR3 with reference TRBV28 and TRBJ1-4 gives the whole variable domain DVKVTQSSRYLVKRTGEKVFLECVQDMDHENMFWYRQDPGLGLRLIYFSYDVKMKEKGDIPEGYSVSREKKERFSLILESASTNQTSMYLCASSTNRGRANEKLFFGSGTQLSVL.

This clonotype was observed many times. The CDR3 DNA reads TGTGCCAGCAGTTACTCGAGGGGCTTTGGCACAGATACGCAGTATTTT. It translates to CASSYSRGFGTDTQYF. The gene calls are TRBV6-5 and TRBJ2-3; D assignment may be TRBD1 or TRBD2 (5 bases each). Trimming stripped 0 bases from V and 1 base from J, with 11 bases between. This CDR3 region has 16 residues. The germline gives CDR1 MNHEY, CDR2 SVGAGI.

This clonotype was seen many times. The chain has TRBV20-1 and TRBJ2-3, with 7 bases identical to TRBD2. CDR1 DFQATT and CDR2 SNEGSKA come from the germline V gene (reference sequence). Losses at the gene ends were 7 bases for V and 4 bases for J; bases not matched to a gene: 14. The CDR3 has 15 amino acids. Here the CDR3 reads CSEAGRAGGSDTQYF. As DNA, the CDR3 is TGCAGTGAAGCGGGACGGGCCGGAGGTTCAGATACGCAGTATTTT.